The 25 T cell receptor beta chains listed next were all sequenced from one sample in a study of beta chain features in type 1 diabetes. Of the isolated RNA, all was reverse transcribed, and so the sequenced material was expressed TCRB transcripts. Profiled with immunoSEQ multiplex PCR; TCRdb holds only in-frame clones, not every one. The sample lists over 300,000 clones; around 8% were seen once. Sequenced material: central memory CD4+ T cells from blood. Every receptor here comes from a young woman in good health.

This rearrangement joins TRBV5-1 to TRBJ2-2, with unresolved D. The CDR3 loop spans 11 amino acids. Between the trimmed V and J ends, which lost 6 bases and 5 bases, there was a span of 5 bases. Germline V gives CDR1 SGHRS, CDR2 YFSETQ. The CDR3: CASKVTGELFF. CDR3 coding DNA: TGCGCCAGCAAGGTGACCGGGGAGCTGTTTTTT.

V usage is TRBV10-2 and J usage is TRBJ2-5; D is unclear. The CDR3 length is 14 residues. Germline CDR1 is WSHSY and CDR2 is SAAADI. V was clipped by 5 bases and J by 0 bases, with 10 bases between them. CDR3 DNA: TGCGCCAGCAGTCTAGGCAGCAACCAAGAGACCCAGTACTTC. Amino acid sequence: CASSLGSNQETQYF.

The chain employs TRBV9 and TRBJ2-7; 7 nucleotides match TRBD1. The V segment lost 4 bases and the J segment 4 bases; nucleotides outside the gene matches: 8. CDR1 is SGDLS, CDR2 YYNGEE, per germline. The CDR3 runs 14 residues. CDR3 DNA sequence: TGTGCCAGCAGCAGAGACCTACAGGGGTACGAGCAGTACTTC. It codes for CASSRDLQGYEQYF. The whole variable domain, remainder taken from reference TRBV9 and TRBJ2-7, is DSGVTQTPKHLITATGQRVTLRCSPRSGDLSVYWYQQSLDQGLQFLIQYYNGEERAKGNILERFSAQQFPDLHSELNLSSLELGDSALYFCASSRDLQGYEQYFGPGTRLTVT.

This clone was recorded a few times. The chain carries TRBV10-3 and TRBJ2-7; 10 nucleotides align to TRBD1. The CDR3 sequence is 14 residues long. With 5 bases clipped from V and 10 bases from J, the junction kept 11 bases outside the gene matches. Per germline, CDR1 ENHRY and CDR2 SYGVKD. The CDR3 protein is CAISRDRGPTRQYF. As DNA, the CDR3 is TGTGCCATCAGTCGGGACAGGGGACCTACTCGACAGTACTTC.

This clone showed up just a few times. The chain uses TRBV20-1 and TRBJ1-1; D may be TRBD1 (6 bases). The germline V gene has CDR1 DFQATT and CDR2 SNEGSKA (reference sequence). Between the trimmed V and J ends, which lost 5 bases and 10 bases, there was a span of 14 bases. This CDR3 is built from 11 residues. The DNA for the CDR3 is TGCAGTGCTCAACAGGGCGAGGGAGCTTTCTTT. Amino acid sequence: CSAQQGEGAFF.

The chain carries TRBV5-1 and TRBJ2-7; TRBD2 agrees at 11 bases. In germline, CDR1 is SGHRS, CDR2 YFSETQ. The CDR3 covers 17 residues. The J segment lost 3 bases and the V segment lost 0 bases, leaving 8 bases of the junction unmatched. CDR3: CASSLGGTSGQSYEQYF. CDR3 coding DNA: TGCGCCAGCAGCTTGGGAGGGACTAGCGGTCAGAGCTACGAGCAGTACTTC. Full variable domain (missing parts from reference TRBV5-1 and TRBJ2-7): KAGVTQTPRYLIKTRGQQVTLSCSPISGHRSVSWYQQTPGQGLQFLFEYFSETQRNKGNFPGRFSGRQFSNSRSEMNVSTLELGDSALYLCASSLGGTSGQSYEQYFGPGTRLTVT.

This clone turned up a few times. This chain connects TRBV5-1 to TRBJ2-3; perhaps TRBD2 as D (5 bases). The germline V gene has CDR1 SGHRS and CDR2 YFSETQ. The CDR3 is made up of 14 amino acids. The germline V and J ends were trimmed by 4 bases and 2 bases, with 11 bases remaining between them. CDR3 sequence (DNA): TGCGCCAGCAGCCAAGGACTTAACACAGATACGCAGTATTTT. It codes for CASSQGLNTDTQYF.

V and J are TRBV27 and TRBJ2-6; perhaps TRBD1 as D (6 bases). This CDR3 spans 15 amino acids. Trimming took 4 bases from V and 0 from J, leaving 7 bases between them. CDR1 and CDR2 from the germline V gene are MNHEY and SMNVEV (reference sequence). CDR3 nucleotides: TGTGCCAGCAGTTCCAGGGGCTCTGGGGCCAACGTCCTGACTTTC. It is translated as CASSSRGSGANVLTF.

The CDR3 sequence is CASRGREGHEQFF. The CDR3 DNA sequence: TGTGCCAGCAGAGGGCGGGAGGGCCATGAGCAGTTCTTC. The chain recombines TRBV7-9 with TRBJ2-1; 9 nucleotides align to TRBD2. The germline V gene encodes CDR1 SEHNR and CDR2 FQNEAQ (reference sequence). There are 13 residues in the CDR3. After removal of 6 bases from V and 8 bases from J, the junction contained 5 bases not matched to a gene.

The V call is TRBV11-1, the J call TRBJ2-7; D may be TRBD1 (5 bases). V lost 1 base, J lost 5 bases, and 9 bases lay in between. The germline V gene encodes CDR1 SGHAT and CDR2 FQDESV (reference sequence). The CDR3 is made up of 13 amino acids. The CDR3 coding sequence is TGTGCCAGCAGCTTAGGGGGCCTAGACGAGCAGTACTTC. This translates into CASSLGGLDEQYF.

The chain joins TRBV11-2 to TRBJ2-7, with 10 bases fitting TRBD1. CDR3 length: 16 amino acids. V lost 6 bases, J lost 3 bases, and 11 bases stayed unmatched. The germline gives CDR1 SGHAT, CDR2 FQNNGV. The CDR3 region is CASSRTPGQGFYEQYF. DNA for the CDR3: TGTGCCAGCAGTCGAACCCCGGGACAGGGGTTCTACGAGCAGTACTTC.

This clone was recorded a few times. This chain joins TRBV11-2 and TRBJ2-5, with 11 nucleotides matching TRBD1. The CDR3 runs to 17 residues. Germline V gene data show CDR1 as SGHAT and CDR2 as FQNNGV. V lost 2 bases and J lost 5; bases outside the gene matches: 10. As DNA, the CDR3 is TGTGCCAGCAGCTTACCGAGGGGGACAGGGGGATTGGAGACCCAGTACTTC. Its protein is CASSLPRGTGGLETQYF. Full variable domain (rest looked up from reference TRBV11-2 and TRBJ2-5): EAGVAQSPRYKIIEKRQSVAFWCNPISGHATLYWYQQILGQGPKLLIQFQNNGVVDDSQLPKDRFSAERLKGVDSTLKIQPAKLEDSAVYLCASSLPRGTGGLETQYFGPGTRLLVL.

Concerning this clone itself: A much more abundant neighbour one base away suggests this may be a read error. Within the sample, other DNA sequences also encode this same CDR3. The chain joins TRBV7-3 to TRBJ2-6; D ambiguous. Germline V gene lookup returns CDR1 SGHTA and CDR2 FQGTGA. The CDR3 spans 14 residues. Trimming removed 6 bases at V and 0 bases at J, with 6 bases between. CDR3 DNA: TGTGCCAGCAGTCTGAGCTCTGGGGCCAACGTCCTGACTTTC. As protein: CASSLSSGANVLTF.

This clone was found many times. The chain combines TRBV5-1 with TRBJ1-1, with a tentative D call TRBD1 (6 bases). V lost 2 bases to trimming and J lost 3 bases, with 8 bases between them. This CDR3 is built from 13 residues. Germline V CDR1 and CDR2: SGHRS, YFSETQ. Here the CDR3 reads CASSLQGHTEAFF. In DNA, the CDR3 is TGCGCCAGCAGCTTACAGGGACACACTGAAGCTTTCTTT.

J is TRBJ2-2 and V is TRBV2, with D unresolved. CDR1 and CDR2 from the germline V gene are SNHLY and FYNNEI. The CDR3 totals 14 residues. V was shortened by 8 bases and J by 8 bases, with 18 bases between the two germline ends. CDR3 DNA: TGTGCCAGCGGCCGCCCTGGAGAATCGGGGGAGCTGTTTTTT. Residues: CASGRPGESGELFF. Full variable domain (remainder filled in from reference TRBV2 and TRBJ2-2): EPEVTQTPSHQVTQMGQEVILRCVPISNHLYFYWYRQILGQKVEFLVSFYNNEISEKSEIFDDQFSVERPDGSNFTLKIRSTKLEDSAMYFCASGRPGESGELFFGEGSRLTVL.

This clone was found a few times. This chain links TRBV4-2 with TRBJ2-4; weak D call: TRBD1 (6 bases). The V end lost 7 bases, the J end lost 1 base, and 23 bases lay between the germline ends. CDR3 length equals 18 residues. Per germline, CDR1 LGHNA and CDR2 YNFKEQ. Written as DNA, the CDR3 is TGTGCCAGCACCGCGAAACAGGGTGGGAGTTCGGCCAAAAACATTCAGTACTTC. Protein: CASTAKQGGSSAKNIQYF.

This chain joins TRBV7-8 and TRBJ2-1; TRBD2 is a possible D gene (6 bases). Germline loops: CDR1 SGHVS, CDR2 FQNEAQ. This CDR3 contains 13 residues. V lost 1 base and J lost 15, with 16 bases in between. CDR3 sequence reads: CASSLVETSPLFF. The CDR3, as DNA: TGTGCCAGCAGCTTAGTGGAGACTAGTCCTTTGTTCTTC. The whole variable domain, filled in from reference TRBV7-8 and TRBJ2-1, reads GAGVSQSPRYKVAKRGQDVALRCDPISGHVSLFWYQQALGQGPEFLTYFQNEAQLDKSGLPSDRFFAERPEGSVSTLKIQRTQQEDSAVYLCASSLVETSPLFFGPGTRLTVL.

This clone was seen more than once but under ten times. The chain is built from TRBV28 and TRBJ2-3, with D possibly called TRBD1 or TRBD2 (5 bases each). CDR3 length equals 15 residues. In germline, CDR1 is MDHEN, CDR2 SYDVKM. Between the trimmed V and J ends, which lost 1 base and 4 bases, there was a span of 12 bases. The CDR3 DNA sequence: TGTGCCAGCAGTTTATCGGGTCTGGGGGCAGATACGCAGTATTTT. Translating gives CASSLSGLGADTQYF. Combining the CDR3 with reference TRBV28 and TRBJ2-3 gives the whole variable domain DVKVTQSSRYLVKRTGEKVFLECVQDMDHENMFWYRQDPGLGLRLIYFSYDVKMKEKGDIPEGYSVSREKKERFSLILESASTNQTSMYLCASSLSGLGADTQYFGPGTRLTVL.

This clone has only a few counts. The chain employs TRBV10-3 and TRBJ1-2, with 8 bases identical to TRBD1. CDR1 is ENHRY and CDR2 is SYGVKD in the germline V gene. The CDR3 loop spans 14 amino acids. J gave up 6 bases and V 10 bases, and 13 bases lay outside the gene matches. DNA for the CDR3: TGTGCCACTACTTTGGGACAGGAGAGAGATGGCTACACCTTC. The encoded protein is CATTLGQERDGYTF.

This clone was observed a few times. The gene calls are TRBV25-1 and TRBJ2-5; tentatively, D is TRBD2 (5 bases). The CDR3 has 12 amino acids. Trimming took 4 bases from V and 5 from J, leaving 8 bases between them. Looked up from germline, CDR1 is MGHDK and CDR2 is SYGVNS. CDR3 sequence reads: CASSAGWETQYF. DNA for the CDR3: TGTGCCAGCAGTGCGGGGTGGGAGACCCAGTACTTC.

The chain links TRBV9 to TRBJ2-3; 7 positions match TRBD2. CDR3 length equals 15 residues. J lost 0 bases, V lost 1 base, and 2 bases had no gene match. Germline V gene lookup returns CDR1 SGDLS and CDR2 YYNGEE. CDR3 in DNA: TGTGCCAGCAGCGTAAATAGCGGGAGCACAGATACGCAGTATTTT. Protein sequence: CASSVNSGSTDTQYF. Full variable domain (missing parts from reference TRBV9 and TRBJ2-3): DSGVTQTPKHLITATGQRVTLRCSPRSGDLSVYWYQQSLDQGLQFLIQYYNGEERAKGNILERFSAQQFPDLHSELNLSSLELGDSALYFCASSVNSGSTDTQYFGPGTRLTVL.

V usage is TRBV7-3 and J usage is TRBJ2-5, with 7 bases identical to TRBD1. The germline V gene encodes CDR1 SGHTA and CDR2 FQGTGA. The CDR3 spans 14 residues. J gave up 2 bases and V 6 bases, and 6 bases lay outside the gene matches. The CDR3 DNA follows: TGTGCCAGCAGTTTAGACAGGGTTCAAGAGACCCAGTACTTC. As protein: CASSLDRVQETQYF.

This clone came up many times. The V call is TRBV7-8, the J call TRBJ2-1; D is unresolved. V lost 2 bases to trimming and J lost 2 bases, with 7 bases between them. The germline CDR1 and CDR2 sequences are SGHVS and FQNEAQ. CDR3 length: 14 amino acids. Written as DNA, the CDR3 is TGTGCCAGCAGCTTACGTAGGACCTACAATGAGCAGTTCTTC. Encoded protein: CASSLRRTYNEQFF.

This sequence joins TRBV15 and TRBJ1-2; D call uncertain. This CDR3 has 16 amino acids. V lost 5 bases and J lost 4, with 20 bases in between. CDR1 LNHNV and CDR2 YYDKDF come from the germline V gene (reference sequence). The CDR3 protein is CATSVVKEREGYGYTF. In DNA, the CDR3 is TGTGCCACCAGCGTGGTTAAGGAGAGGGAGGGCTATGGCTACACCTTC.

This rearrangement joins TRBV11-2 to TRBJ2-1, with no clear D. The germline gives CDR1 SGHAT, CDR2 FQNNGV. V shed 2 bases and J shed 4 bases, with 9 bases lying between them. This CDR3 spans 14 amino acids. The CDR3 protein is CASSLRLAYNEQFF. The CDR3 DNA is TGTGCCAGCAGCTTACGGCTCGCTTACAATGAGCAGTTCTTC. The whole variable domain, filled in from reference TRBV11-2 and TRBJ2-1, reads EAGVAQSPRYKIIEKRQSVAFWCNPISGHATLYWYQQILGQGPKLLIQFQNNGVVDDSQLPKDRFSAERLKGVDSTLKIQPAKLEDSAVYLCASSLRLAYNEQFFGPGTRLTVL.